This T cell receptor beta chain was identified during a study of blood T cell repertoires in COVID-19. The repertoire was sequenced with immunoSEQ multiplex PCR; TCRdb's copy has only in-frame clones and lacks some. The data hold 100,000 to 150,000 clones, with roughly four fifths observed a single time. The CDR3 totals 15 residues. Germline CDR1 LGHNA, CDR2 YNFKEQ. Trimming took 1 base from V and 9 from J; bases not matched to a gene: 7. Specimen: peripheral blood. The receptor was derived from a man in his forties with active or convalescent COVID-19. This chain links TRBV4-2 with TRBJ2-5, with 11 positions matching TRBD1. CDR3 DNA: TGTGCCAGCAGCCAAGTTGCGGGACAGGGGGAGCCCCAGTACTTC. Protein product: CASSQVAGQGEPQYF.